This T cell receptor beta chain was sequenced during a study of identical twins. V dropped 4 bases and J dropped 3; count of bases not matched to a gene: 2. From germline, CDR1 is SGHRS and CDR2 YFSETQ. The CDR3 length is 13 residues. Healthy Caucasian donors formed the entire cohort. Via MiXCR, TCRdb re-called the 5' RACE reads, giving one row per CDR3 protein. This sample has under 1 million distinct CDR3 sequences, with around an eighth found just once. This sample also appeared in a second study, on yellow fever vaccine responses in identical twins.

The rearrangement links TRBV5-1 to TRBJ2-7; 9 bases agree with TRBD1. Material for sequencing was PBMCs. This sequence originates from a woman under 30 in good health. CDR3 residues: CASSTGQGYEQYV. The CDR3 coding sequence is TGCGCCAGCAGCACGGGACAGGGCTACGAGCAGTACGTC.